This paragraph covers one T cell receptor (beta chain) sequence. These data come from a study of T cell responses to AZD1222 COVID-19 vaccine. Sequencing used immunoSEQ multiplex PCR; TCRdb keeps in-frame clones, though not all of them. Of 110,000 or so clones in the sample, around 87% are singletons; the top ten hold 2% to 3%. The sequencing used peripheral blood, collected on day 0 of AZD1222 vaccination. The sequence was collected from an adult in good health.

The CDR3 DNA is TGTGCCAGCAGCGGATCCGGGACAGGGAGTGAAAAACTGTTTTTT. Encoded protein: CASSGSGTGSEKLFF. The V and J genes are TRBV9 and TRBJ1-4; TRBD1 matches at 9 bases. CDR1 SGDLS and CDR2 YYNGEE come from the germline V gene. V was clipped by 3 bases and J by 7 bases; unmatched bases: 7. The CDR3 consists of 15 residues.